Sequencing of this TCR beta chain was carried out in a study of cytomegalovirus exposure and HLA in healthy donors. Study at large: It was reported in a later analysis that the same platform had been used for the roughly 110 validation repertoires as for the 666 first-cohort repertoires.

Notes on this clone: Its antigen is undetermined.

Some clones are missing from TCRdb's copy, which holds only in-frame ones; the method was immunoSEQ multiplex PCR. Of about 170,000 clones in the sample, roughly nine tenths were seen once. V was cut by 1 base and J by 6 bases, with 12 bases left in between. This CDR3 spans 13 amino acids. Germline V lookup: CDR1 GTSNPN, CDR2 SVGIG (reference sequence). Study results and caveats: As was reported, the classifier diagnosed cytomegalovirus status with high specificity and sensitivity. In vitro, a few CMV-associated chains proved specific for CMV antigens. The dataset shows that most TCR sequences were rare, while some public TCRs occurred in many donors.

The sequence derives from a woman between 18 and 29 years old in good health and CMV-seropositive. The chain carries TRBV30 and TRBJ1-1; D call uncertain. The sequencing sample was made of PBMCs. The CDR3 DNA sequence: TGTGCCTGGAGTGGGACGGCGAGGGCTGAAGCTTTCTTT. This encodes CAWSGTARAEAFF.